The 32 T cell receptor beta chains given below trace back to one sample, sequenced in a study of a mutant IDH1 vaccine in newly diagnosed glioma. Some clones are missing from TCRdb's copy, which holds only in-frame ones; the method was immunoSEQ multiplex PCR. The table shows around 30,000 clones, with 85% to 90% occurring only once. As to time point: week 23, last vaccination. Doses consisted of 300 ug of mutant IDH1 20-mer peptide each, paired with topical imiquimod. For these receptors, no antigen is known. The sequences come from PBMCs, collected from a glioma patient whose treatment included an IDH1 peptide vaccine. Receptors were obtained from a man aged 35 to 55 with glioma.

This chain uses TRBV7-3 with TRBJ1-2; 9 nucleotides agree with TRBD1. V lost 8 bases to trimming and J lost 6 bases; unmatched junction nucleotides: 10. CDR1 SGHTA and CDR2 FQGTGA come from the germline V gene. The CDR3 spans 14 residues. CDR3 loop: CASRPNRQGDGYTF. The CDR3 DNA reads TGTGCCAGCCGGCCGAATAGACAGGGGGATGGCTACACCTTC.

The rearrangement joins TRBV5-6 to TRBJ1-1, with a weak D call TRBD1 (6 bases). Between the trimmed V and J ends, which lost 4 bases and 0 bases, there was a span of 13 bases. The germline gives CDR1 SGHDT, CDR2 YYEEEE. CDR3 size: 15 residues. This CDR3 is CASSDRDTLNTEAFF. The CDR3 coding sequence is TGTGCCAGCAGCGACCGGGACACCCTGAACACTGAAGCTTTCTTT.

This rearrangement joins TRBV28 to TRBJ2-7; a weak D match, TRBD2 (5 bases). Germline CDR1 and CDR2: MDHEN and SYDVKM. This CDR3 region has 13 residues. V was pared by 6 bases and J by 0 bases, with 9 bases between. In nucleotides, the CDR3 is TGTGCCAGCAGATCCCGGGGCTCCTACGAGCAGTACTTC. Translation: CASRSRGSYEQYF.

The rearrangement joins TRBV29-1 to TRBJ1-1; TRBD1 is a possible D gene (5 bases). Germline V gene data show CDR1 as SQVTM and CDR2 as ANQGSEA. Between the trimmed V and J ends, which lost 0 bases and 11 bases, there was a span of 10 bases. The CDR3 sequence is 11 residues long. CDR3 loop: CSVEDRGTAFF. CDR3 DNA sequence: TGCAGCGTTGAAGATCGGGGCACGGCTTTCTTT.

This chain uses TRBV11-3 with TRBJ2-5; D is perhaps TRBD2 (6 bases). The ends were cut back, 5 bases at V and 5 bases at J, with 15 bases in the middle. Per the germline V gene, CDR1 is SGHNT and CDR2 is YENEEA. The CDR3 consists of 14 residues. The CDR3 coding sequence is TGTGCCAGCAGCCTACGGACTATTATGGAGACCCAGTACTTC. It encodes CASSLRTIMETQYF.

CDR3 bases: TGTGCCAGCAGCAAAGGGGGACTCCCTTACAATGAGCAGTTCTTC. It is translated as CASSKGGLPYNEQFF. The chain has TRBV7-9 and TRBJ2-1; the D call may be TRBD1 or TRBD2 (6 bases each). The CDR3 covers 15 residues. V was shortened by 5 bases and J by 4 bases, with 15 bases between the two germline ends. Germline lookup yields CDR1 SEHNR and CDR2 FQNEAQ (reference sequence).

The CDR3 region has the DNA TGTGCCAGCAGTTCCCCGGGGACAGGGGGGCTCTACGAGCAGTACTTC. Translation: CASSSPGTGGLYEQYF. V usage is TRBV27 and J usage is TRBJ2-7; 11 bases fit TRBD1. In germline, CDR1 is MNHEY, CDR2 SMNVEV (reference sequence). V gave up 4 bases and J gave up 3 bases; unmatched junction bases: 8. The CDR3 loop spans 16 amino acids.

The chain links TRBV30 to TRBJ1-2, with D maybe TRBD1 (5 bases). Germline V gene lookup returns CDR1 GTSNPN and CDR2 SVGIG (reference sequence). Trimming removed 3 bases from V and 7 bases from J, with 15 bases in between. This CDR3 contains 13 residues. This CDR3 reads CAWSLGHQGGYTF. In nucleotides, the CDR3 is TGTGCCTGGAGCCTGGGGCATCAGGGTGGCTACACCTTC.

This clone has only one observation. The chain recombines TRBV7-9 with TRBJ2-7; D not resolved. CDR1 is SEHNR and CDR2 is FQNEAQ in the germline V gene (reference sequence). The CDR3 totals 15 residues. Between the trimmed V and J ends, which lost 5 bases and 3 bases, there was a span of 17 bases. The CDR3 protein is CASSLAPGPNYEQYF. The DNA of the CDR3 is TGTGCCAGCAGCCTCGCCCCGGGCCCCAACTACGAGCAGTACTTC.

This clone turned up a few times. The chain has TRBV7-7 and TRBJ1-3, with a weak D call TRBD1 (5 bases). Germline CDR1 SSHAT, CDR2 FNYEAQ (reference sequence). Trimming took off 4 bases at V and 2 bases at J, with 12 bases between the two ends. The CDR3 has 15 residues. The CDR3 DNA sequence: TGTGCCAGCAGCTCCCGAGGGGTCCCTGGAAACACCATATATTTT. Translated, it gives CASSSRGVPGNTIYF. The full variable domain, with the rest looked up from reference TRBV7-7 and TRBJ1-3, is GAGVSQSPRYKVTKRGQDVTLRCDPISSHATLYWYQQALGQGPEFLTYFNYEAQPDKSGLPSDRFSAERPEGSISTLTIQRTEQRDSAMYRCASSSRGVPGNTIYFGEGSWLTVV.

This clone has only one observation. This sequence joins TRBV5-6 and TRBJ2-2; 7 nucleotides align to TRBD1. CDR1 is SGHDT, CDR2 YYEEEE, per germline. The CDR3 spans 15 residues. V gave up 4 bases and J gave up 3 bases; unmatched junction bases: 6. Written as DNA, the CDR3 is TGTGCCAGCAGCCCGGACAGGTTGGACACCGGGGAGCTGTTTTTT. It is translated as CASSPDRLDTGELFF.

The chain has TRBV7-3 and TRBJ2-3; 8 positions match TRBD2. Per the germline V gene, CDR1 is SGHTA and CDR2 is FQGTGA. Trimming at V came to 2 bases and at J to 5 bases, leaving 3 bases not matched to a gene. The CDR3 is made up of 14 amino acids. CDR3 DNA sequence: TGTGCCAGCAGCTTAGCGGGAGGAGAAGATACGCAGTATTTT. Amino acid sequence: CASSLAGGEDTQYF.

This sequence joins TRBV28 and TRBJ2-7, with D perhaps matching TRBD1 or TRBD2 (5 bases each). Germline CDR1 MDHEN, CDR2 SYDVKM. V was cut by 6 bases and J by 4 bases, with 16 bases left in between. The CDR3 covers 14 residues. The CDR3 is CASRSGTGLYEQYV. DNA for the CDR3: TGTGCCAGCAGAAGTGGGACGGGTTTGTACGAGCAGTACGTC.

The rearrangement uses TRBV5-6 and TRBJ1-6; tentative D call: TRBD1 (6 bases). Germline CDR1 reads SGHDT; CDR2 reads YYEEEE. V was clipped by 0 bases and J by 6 bases, with 13 bases between them. The CDR3 is 16 residues long. In DNA, the CDR3 is TGTGCCAGCAGCTTGGCGAGGACAGTCCTTAATTCACCCCTCCACTTT. It codes for CASSLARTVLNSPLHF.

The V call is TRBV10-3, the J call TRBJ2-6; 7 nucleotides line up with TRBD1. The CDR3 is 16 amino acids. The trim removed 4 bases at V and 4 bases at J, leaving 7 bases unmatched. Germline-derived CDR1 and CDR2 are ENHRY and SYGVKD. For the CDR3, the DNA is TGTGCCATCAGTGCCGGACAGGTTACGGGGGCCAACGTCCTGACTTTC. This translates into CAISAGQVTGANVLTF.

This clone was found a few times. This chain uses TRBV27 with TRBJ1-2, with a tentative D call TRBD1 (6 bases). This CDR3 is built from 14 residues. V shed 3 bases and J shed 8 bases, with 16 bases lying between them. Germline V gene lookup returns CDR1 MNHEY and CDR2 SMNVEV (reference sequence). CDR3 DNA: TGTGCCAGCAGTTTCTTGGCCGGGGGGCCCGGCTACACCTTC. Its translation: CASSFLAGGPGYTF.

The chain carries TRBV5-6 and TRBJ1-5; weak D call: TRBD1 (5 bases). The CDR3 contains 16 residues. Trimming stripped 1 base from V and 2 bases from J, with 13 bases between. CDR1 is SGHDT, CDR2 YYEEEE, per germline. CDR3 sequence (DNA): TGTGCCAGCAGCTTGAGACAGCGTTCAGGCAATCAGCCCCAGCATTTT. Residues: CASSLRQRSGNQPQHF.

The J gene is TRBJ2-7, the V gene TRBV11-1; tentatively, D is TRBD1 or TRBD2 (6 bases each). Per the germline V gene, CDR1 is SGHAT and CDR2 is FQDESV (reference sequence). The CDR3 is 13 residues long. V lost 0 bases, J lost 8 bases, and 11 bases lay in between. Here the CDR3 DNA reads TGTGCCAGCAGCTTAGCTGCCGGGGGCCAGCAGTACTTC. Its protein product is CASSLAAGGQQYF.

The chain has TRBV7-8 and TRBJ2-1; D tentatively reads TRBD1 or TRBD2 (5 bases each). The CDR3 length is 14 residues. Trimming removed 1 base at V and 10 bases at J, with 14 bases between. Per germline, CDR1 SGHVS and CDR2 FQNEAQ. The CDR3: CASSLGTGTNEQFF. The CDR3 region has the DNA TGTGCCAGCAGCTTAGGGACTGGGACGAACGAGCAGTTCTTC.

The chain combines TRBV7-3 with TRBJ2-3, with D perhaps TRBD2 (6 bases). From germline, CDR1 is SGHTA and CDR2 FQGTGA. Between the trimmed V and J ends, which lost 1 base and 2 bases, there was a span of 10 bases. The CDR3 has 15 amino acids. The CDR3, as DNA: TGTGCCAGCAGCTTAATGCCGGGAGACACAGATACGCAGTATTTT. This gives the protein CASSLMPGDTDTQYF.

This clone has a handful of counts. The genes are TRBV7-8 and TRBJ2-7; no firm D call. The CDR3 runs to 14 residues. Trimming left V 2 bases short and J 2 bases short, with 10 bases between. Per the germline V gene, CDR1 is SGHVS and CDR2 is FQNEAQ. The DNA for the CDR3 is TGTGCCAGCAGCTTAATATGGCAAGCCTACGAGCAGTACTTC. Residues: CASSLIWQAYEQYF.

The chain uses TRBV7-9 and TRBJ2-3; unclear D gene. Germline V gene sequence: CDR1 SEHNR, CDR2 FQNEAQ (reference sequence). The V gene lost 1 base and the J gene lost 4 bases, with 3 bases spanning the gap. The CDR3 contains 12 residues. CDR3 bases: TGTGCCAGCAGCTTAGGGCCAGATACGCAGTATTTT. Protein product: CASSLGPDTQYF.

This chain connects TRBV21-1 to TRBJ2-7. TRBV21-1 represents a pseudogene. There are 15 residues in the CDR3. The CDR3 is CASSKGGRRTYEQYV. The CDR3 DNA is TGTGCCAGCAGCAAAGGGGGGAGAAGAACCTACGAGCAGTACGTC.

The rearrangement uses TRBV4-1 and TRBJ2-4; TRBD2 matches 7 bases. The length of the CDR3 is 15 residues. Trimming at V came to 0 bases and at J to 6 bases, leaving 5 bases not matched to a gene. The germline gives CDR1 MGHRA, CDR2 YSYEKL. The CDR3 DNA reads as TGCGCCAGCAGCCAAGATCCTAGCGGAGGAAACATTCAGTACTTC. Translation gives CASSQDPSGGNIQYF.

V gene TRBV19 combines with J gene TRBJ2-7; D gene uncertain. CDR3 length equals 13 residues. Germline-derived CDR1 and CDR2 are LNHDA and SQIVND (reference sequence). Trimming cost V 5 bases and J 2 bases, with 10 bases left between them. CDR3 sequence: CASSRTATYEQYF. The CDR3 coding sequence is TGTGCCAGTAGTCGAACAGCAACCTACGAGCAGTACTTC.

This clone was detected a few times. The genes are TRBV14 and TRBJ2-7; TRBD2 might be the D (5 bases). The CDR3 is made up of 13 amino acids. Germline V gives CDR1 SGHDN, CDR2 FVKESK. V lost 6 bases and J 2 bases, leaving 11 bases between the germline ends. CDR3 nucleotide sequence: TGTGCCAGCAGTCCCGGGAAGACCTACGAGCAGTACTTC. This codes for CASSPGKTYEQYF. The full variable domain, rest sourced from reference TRBV14 and TRBJ2-7, is EAGVTQFPSHSVIEKGQTVTLRCDPISGHDNLYWYRRVMGKEIKFLLHFVKESKQDESGMPNNRFLAERTGGTYSTLKVQPAELEDSGVYFCASSPGKTYEQYFGPGTRLTVT.

This rearrangement joins TRBV25-1 to TRBJ1-4; the D gene is possibly TRBD1 (5 bases). Trimming removed 5 bases from V and 4 bases from J, with 14 bases in between. The CDR3 loop spans 15 amino acids. The germline gives CDR1 MGHDK, CDR2 SYGVNS. The chain's CDR3 is CASSPRFGGNEKLFF. The CDR3 nucleotides are TGTGCCAGCAGTCCCCGATTCGGGGGTAATGAAAAACTGTTTTTT.

The chain has TRBV5-1 and TRBJ1-2, with D perhaps TRBD1 (5 bases). Trimming took off 2 bases at V and 6 bases at J, with 11 bases between the two ends. The CDR3 spans 13 residues. The germline V gene has CDR1 SGHRS and CDR2 YFSETQ. CDR3: CASSFRVSDGYTF. In DNA form, the CDR3 reads TGCGCCAGCAGCTTCAGGGTTTCAGATGGCTACACCTTC.

V gene TRBV19 combines with J gene TRBJ1-5, with no clear D. The CDR3 has 16 residues. Germline-derived CDR1 and CDR2 are LNHDA and SQIVND (reference sequence). V lost 5 bases to trimming and J lost 1 base, with 15 bases between them. CDR3 in DNA: TGTGCCAGTAGTTCCGTTGGGGAGGGCAGCAATCAGCCCCAGCATTTT. Its translation: CASSSVGEGSNQPQHF.

The V call is TRBV11-2, the J call TRBJ2-1; no clear D. The ends were cut back, 4 bases at V and 7 bases at J, with 17 bases in the middle. CDR1 is SGHAT and CDR2 is FQNNGV in the germline V gene. This CDR3 spans 15 amino acids. In nucleotides, the CDR3 is TGTGCCAGCAGCTCCCACCCCCTAGAGCAGAATGAGCAGTTCTTC. This encodes CASSSHPLEQNEQFF. The variable domain in full, completed from reference TRBV11-2 and TRBJ2-1, reads EAGVAQSPRYKIIEKRQSVAFWCNPISGHATLYWYQQILGQGPKLLIQFQNNGVVDDSQLPKDRFSAERLKGVDSTLKIQPAKLEDSAVYLCASSSHPLEQNEQFFGPGTRLTVL.

V gene TRBV14 combines with J gene TRBJ2-2, with 15 bases lining up with TRBD2. There are 19 residues in the CDR3. From germline, CDR1 is SGHDN and CDR2 FVKESK. V was clipped by 3 bases and J by 2 bases; unmatched bases: 7. The DNA for the CDR3 is TGTGCCAGCAGCCATGGTTTGGGACTAGCGGGAGGAAACACCGGGGAGCTGTTTTTT. It is translated as CASSHGLGLAGGNTGELFF.

The chain couples TRBV6-5 to TRBJ2-3, with TRBD1 as a possible D gene (6 bases). Trimming shortened V by 2 bases and J by 1 base, and 13 bases separated the two germline ends. Germline CDR1 is MNHEY and CDR2 is SVGAGI. The CDR3 loop spans 16 amino acids. In DNA form, the CDR3 reads TGTGCCAGCAGTTACAAAACTAGGACAGGCACAGATACGCAGTATTTT. Translating it yields CASSYKTRTGTDTQYF.